This record looks at one T cell receptor (beta chain) sequence and its context. The sample comes from a study of identical twins. Via MiXCR, TCRdb re-called the 5' RACE reads, giving one row per CDR3 protein. The sample has 1.5 million to 2 million distinct CDR3 sequences, about 30% seen once. Germline V gene data show CDR1 as SGHAT and CDR2 as FQNNGV. CDR3 length: 16 residues. This sequence originates from a newborn girl in good health. The J gene is TRBJ2-7, the V gene TRBV11-2; 11 positions match TRBD2. The DNA matches TRBJ2-5 better at its end, which makes the J call doubtful. Sequencing was done on a sample of cord blood. CDR3 sequence reads: CASSLRVAGGEETQYF. Written as DNA, the CDR3 is TGTGCCAGCAGCTTAAGAGTAGCGGGGGGGGAAGAGACCCAGTACTTC.